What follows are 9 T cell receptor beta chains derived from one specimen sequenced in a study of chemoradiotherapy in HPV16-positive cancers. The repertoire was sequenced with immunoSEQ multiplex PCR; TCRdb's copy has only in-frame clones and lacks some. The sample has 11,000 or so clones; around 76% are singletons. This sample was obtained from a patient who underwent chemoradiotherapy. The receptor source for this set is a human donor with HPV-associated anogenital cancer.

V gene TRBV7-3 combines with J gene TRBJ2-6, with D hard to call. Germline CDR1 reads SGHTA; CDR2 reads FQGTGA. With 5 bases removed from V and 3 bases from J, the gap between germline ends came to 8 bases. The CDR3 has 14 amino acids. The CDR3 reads CASSHEFGANVLTF. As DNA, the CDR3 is TGTGCCAGCAGCCACGAATTTGGGGCCAACGTCCTGACTTTC.

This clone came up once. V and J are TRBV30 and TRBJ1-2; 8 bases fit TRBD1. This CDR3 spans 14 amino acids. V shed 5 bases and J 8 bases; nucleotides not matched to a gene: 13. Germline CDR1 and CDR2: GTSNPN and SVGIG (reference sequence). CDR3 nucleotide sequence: TGTGCCTGGGCTCGGGACAGGTCCGACGAGGGCTACACCTTC. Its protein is CAWARDRSDEGYTF.

CDR3 loop: CASSSDGHLNTEAFF. For the CDR3, the DNA is TGCGCCAGCAGTTCCGATGGACACTTGAACACTGAAGCTTTCTTT. The chain joins TRBV5-1 to TRBJ1-1, with a possible D match to TRBD1 (5 bases). The ends were cut back, 5 bases at V and 0 bases at J, with 14 bases in the middle. The CDR3 consists of 15 residues. Germline CDR1 and CDR2: SGHRS and YFSETQ.

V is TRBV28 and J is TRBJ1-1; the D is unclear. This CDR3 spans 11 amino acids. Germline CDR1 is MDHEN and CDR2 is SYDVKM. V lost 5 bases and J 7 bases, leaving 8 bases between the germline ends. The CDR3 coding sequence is TGTGCCAGCAGTAGGAACCGTGAAGCTTTCTTT. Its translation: CASSRNREAFF.

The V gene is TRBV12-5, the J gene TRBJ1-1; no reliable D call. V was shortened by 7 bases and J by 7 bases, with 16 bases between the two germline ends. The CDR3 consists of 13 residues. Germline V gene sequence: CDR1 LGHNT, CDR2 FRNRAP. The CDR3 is CASAATGLGEAFF. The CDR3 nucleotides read TGTGCTAGTGCCGCCACTGGGCTAGGTGAAGCTTTCTTT. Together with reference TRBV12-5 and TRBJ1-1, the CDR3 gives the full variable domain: DARVTQTPRHKVTEMGQEVTMRCQPILGHNTVFWYRQTMMQGLELLAYFRNRAPLDDSGMPKDRFSAEMPDATLATLKIQPSEPRDSAVYFCASAATGLGEAFFGQGTRLTVV.

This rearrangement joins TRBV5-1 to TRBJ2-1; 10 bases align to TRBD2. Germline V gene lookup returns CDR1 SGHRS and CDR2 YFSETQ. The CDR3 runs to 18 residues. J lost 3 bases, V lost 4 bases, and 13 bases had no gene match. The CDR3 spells CASSLKDRAGGIYNEQFF. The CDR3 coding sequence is TGCGCCAGCAGCCTAAAAGACCGAGCGGGGGGGATCTACAATGAGCAGTTCTTC.

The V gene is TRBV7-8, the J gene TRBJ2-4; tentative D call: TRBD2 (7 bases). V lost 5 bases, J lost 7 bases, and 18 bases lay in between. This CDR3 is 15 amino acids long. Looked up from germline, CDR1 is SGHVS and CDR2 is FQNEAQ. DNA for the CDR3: TGTGCCAGCAGCCCAGGGGAGGGGTATTACAACATTCAGTACTTC. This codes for CASSPGEGYYNIQYF.

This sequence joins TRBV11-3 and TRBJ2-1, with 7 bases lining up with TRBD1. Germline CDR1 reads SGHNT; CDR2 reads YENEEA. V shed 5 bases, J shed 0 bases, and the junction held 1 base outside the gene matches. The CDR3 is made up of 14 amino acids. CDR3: CASSRQGSYNEQFF. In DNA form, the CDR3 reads TGTGCCAGCAGCCGACAGGGCTCCTACAATGAGCAGTTCTTC.

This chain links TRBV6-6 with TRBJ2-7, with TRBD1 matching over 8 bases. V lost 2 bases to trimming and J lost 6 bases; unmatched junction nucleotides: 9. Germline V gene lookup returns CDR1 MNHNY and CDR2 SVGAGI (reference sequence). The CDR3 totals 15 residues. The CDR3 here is CASSYPPDRAFEQYF. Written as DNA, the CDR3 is TGTGCCAGCAGTTACCCCCCGGACAGGGCCTTCGAGCAGTACTTC.